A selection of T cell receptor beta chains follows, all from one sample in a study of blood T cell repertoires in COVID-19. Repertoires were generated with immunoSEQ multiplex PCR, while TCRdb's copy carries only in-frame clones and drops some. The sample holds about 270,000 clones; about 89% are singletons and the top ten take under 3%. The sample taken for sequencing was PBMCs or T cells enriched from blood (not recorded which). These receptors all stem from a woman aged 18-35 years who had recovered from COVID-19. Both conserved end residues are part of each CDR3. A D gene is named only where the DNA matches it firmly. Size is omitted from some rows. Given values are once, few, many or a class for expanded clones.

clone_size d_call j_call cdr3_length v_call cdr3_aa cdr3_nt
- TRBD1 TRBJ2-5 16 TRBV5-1 CASSLLGPGRGETQYF TGCGCCAGCAGCCTACTGGGACCGGGCAGGGGGGAGACCCAGTACTTC
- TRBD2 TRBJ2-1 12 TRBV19 CASSIVSGGQFF TGTGCCAGTAGTATAGTAAGCGGGGGACAGTTCTTC
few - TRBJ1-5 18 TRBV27 CASSPSVWRSGSNQPQHF TGTGCCAGCAGTCCATCCGTGTGGCGCAGCGGGAGCAATCAGCCCCAGCATTTT
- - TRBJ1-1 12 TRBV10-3 CAISERGTEAFF TGTGCCATCAGTGAACGGGGAACTGAAGCTTTCTTT
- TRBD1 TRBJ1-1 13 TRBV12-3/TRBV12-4 CASSQDRYTEAFF TGTGCCAGCAGTCAGGACAGGTACACTGAAGCTTTCTTT
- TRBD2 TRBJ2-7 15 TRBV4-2 CASSQDPGGPLEQYF TGTGCCAGCAGCCAAGACCCGGGAGGGCCGCTTGAGCAGTACTTC
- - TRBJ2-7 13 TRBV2 CASSYSRGYEQYF TGTGCCAGCAGCTACAGCAGGGGATACGAGCAGTACTTC
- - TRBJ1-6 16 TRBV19 CASSIHRVSYNSPLHF TGTGCCAGTAGTATACACAGGGTCTCCTATAATTCACCCCTCCACTTT
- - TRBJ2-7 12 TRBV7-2 CASRGVTYEQYF TGTGCCAGCAGGGGAGTAACCTACGAGCAGTACTTC
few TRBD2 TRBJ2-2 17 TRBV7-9 CASSLGLAGPGTGELFF TGTGCCAGCAGCTTAGGGTTAGCGGGCCCAGGGACCGGGGAGCTGTTTTTT
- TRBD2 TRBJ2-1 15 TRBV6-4 CASRSGASSYNEQFF TGTGCCAGCAGGAGCGGGGCAAGCTCCTACAATGAGCAGTTCTTC
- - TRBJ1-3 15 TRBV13 CASSLTTGSGNTIYF TGTGCCAGCAGCTTAACGACAGGCTCTGGAAACACCATATATTTT
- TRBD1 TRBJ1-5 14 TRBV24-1 CATGPGGSNQPQHF TGTGCCACCGGGCCAGGGGGGAGCAATCAGCCCCAGCATTTT